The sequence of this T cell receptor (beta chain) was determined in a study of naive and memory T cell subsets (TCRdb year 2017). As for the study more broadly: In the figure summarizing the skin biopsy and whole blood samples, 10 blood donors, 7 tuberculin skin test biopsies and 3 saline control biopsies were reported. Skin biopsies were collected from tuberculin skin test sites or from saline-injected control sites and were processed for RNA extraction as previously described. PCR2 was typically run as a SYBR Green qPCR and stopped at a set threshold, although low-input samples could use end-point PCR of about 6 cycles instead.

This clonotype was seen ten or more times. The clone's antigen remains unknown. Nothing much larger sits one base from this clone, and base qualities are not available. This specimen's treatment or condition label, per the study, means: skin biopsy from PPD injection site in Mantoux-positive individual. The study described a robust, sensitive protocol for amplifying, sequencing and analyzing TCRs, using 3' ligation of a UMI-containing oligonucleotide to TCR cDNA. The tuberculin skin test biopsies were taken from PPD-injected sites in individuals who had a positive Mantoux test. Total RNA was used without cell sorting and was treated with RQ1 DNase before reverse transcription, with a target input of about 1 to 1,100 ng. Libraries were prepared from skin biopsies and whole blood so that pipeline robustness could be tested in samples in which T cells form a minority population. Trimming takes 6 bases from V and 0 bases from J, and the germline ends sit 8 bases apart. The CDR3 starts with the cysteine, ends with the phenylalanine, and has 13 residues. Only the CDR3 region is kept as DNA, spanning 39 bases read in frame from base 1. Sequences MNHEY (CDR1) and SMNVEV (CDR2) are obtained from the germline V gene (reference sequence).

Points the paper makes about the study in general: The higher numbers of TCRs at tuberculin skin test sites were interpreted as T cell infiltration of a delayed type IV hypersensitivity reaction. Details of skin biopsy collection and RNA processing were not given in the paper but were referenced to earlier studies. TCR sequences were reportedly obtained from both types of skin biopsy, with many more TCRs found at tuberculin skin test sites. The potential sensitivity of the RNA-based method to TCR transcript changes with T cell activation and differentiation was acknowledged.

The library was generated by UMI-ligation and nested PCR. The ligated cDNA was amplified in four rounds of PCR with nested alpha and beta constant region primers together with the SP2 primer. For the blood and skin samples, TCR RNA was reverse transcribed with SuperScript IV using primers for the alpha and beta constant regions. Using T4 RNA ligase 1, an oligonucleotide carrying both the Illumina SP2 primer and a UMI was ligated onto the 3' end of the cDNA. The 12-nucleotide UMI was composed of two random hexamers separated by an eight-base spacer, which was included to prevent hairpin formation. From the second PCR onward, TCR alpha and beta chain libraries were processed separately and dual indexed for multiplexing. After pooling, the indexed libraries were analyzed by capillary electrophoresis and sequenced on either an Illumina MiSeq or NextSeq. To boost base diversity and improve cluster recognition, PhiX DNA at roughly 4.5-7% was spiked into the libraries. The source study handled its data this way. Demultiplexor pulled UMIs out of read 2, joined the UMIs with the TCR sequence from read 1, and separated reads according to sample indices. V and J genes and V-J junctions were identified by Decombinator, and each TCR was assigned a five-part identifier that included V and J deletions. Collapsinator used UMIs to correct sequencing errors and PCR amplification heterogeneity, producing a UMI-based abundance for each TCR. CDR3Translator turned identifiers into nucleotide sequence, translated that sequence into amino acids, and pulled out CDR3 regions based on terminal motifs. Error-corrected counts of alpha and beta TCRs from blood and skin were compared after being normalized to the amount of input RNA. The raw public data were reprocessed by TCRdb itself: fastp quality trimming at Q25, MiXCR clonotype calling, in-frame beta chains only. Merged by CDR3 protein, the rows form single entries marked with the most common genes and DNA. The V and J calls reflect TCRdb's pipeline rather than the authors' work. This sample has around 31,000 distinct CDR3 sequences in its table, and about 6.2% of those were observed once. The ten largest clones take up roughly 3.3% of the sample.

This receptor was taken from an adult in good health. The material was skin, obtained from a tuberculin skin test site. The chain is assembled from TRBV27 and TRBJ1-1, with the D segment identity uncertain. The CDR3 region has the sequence CASRHNLNTEAFF. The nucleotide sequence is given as TGTGCCAGCAGGCATAACTTGAACACTGAAGCTTTCTTT.